This T cell receptor (beta chain) came from a study of T cell responses to AZD1222 COVID-19 vaccine (dated by TCRdb to 2020 to 2022). With respect to the entire study: Because spike-specific TCR depth and breadth did not differ between the two schedules, AZD1222 recipients who got a second dose at roughly 4 weeks were pooled with those who got a second dose at roughly 12 weeks. TCR sequencing covered over 230 trial participants: about 210 given two doses of AZD1222 and approximately 26 given two doses of MenACWY control vaccine. Trial participants were enrolled by age into subgroups of 18-55, 56-69 and 70-plus years, and 148, 28 and 57 TCR-sequenced participants, respectively, were included in these subgroups. What the authors observed across the whole study: Epitopes outside the regions mutated in the B.1.351 and B.1.1.7 variants were reportedly recognized by nearly half of the unique spike-specific TCRs. Most participants were white British and females outnumbered males, and the authors suggested that clonal diversity may have been underestimated. The vaccine-associated CD4 TCRs covered the entire spike protein, and the dominant responses fell in regions 160-218 and 743-854. A significant rise in spike-specific TCR breadth and depth was observed after two AZD1222 doses relative to day 0 and relative to MenACWY recipients. Conclusions about previously exposed vaccinees are limited, since just a handful of AZD1222 recipients were seropositive for SARS-CoV-2 at baseline. Because no day 14 peak-response samples were available, the repertoires could be characterized only after the peak T cell response. The 56-69-year group was small, and its depth increase did not reach significance, likely because of low power.

The germline V gene (reference sequence) sets CDR1 to SEHNR and CDR2 to FQNEAQ. The CDR3 has 13 amino acids, counting the end cysteine and phenylalanine. The read is trimmed to its CDR3 DNA, 39 bases read in frame from base 1. Trimming takes 4 bases off V and 12 bases off J; junction bases not matched to a gene: 12. Reading the label with the study, this specimen's time point is: baseline before first vaccination. Samples from vaccinated people were obtained from the UK trials COV001 and COV002, which included a single-blind randomized controlled phase 2/3 trial of AZD1222 (ChAdOx1 nCoV-19) in healthy adults. For TCRbeta chain sequencing, PBMC samples from trial participants were taken at day 0 and at day 28 after the second dose. The CDR3 regions of human TCRbeta chains were subjected to immunosequencing. As for the original processing: TCRs in the repertoires were matched against a reference library of SARS-CoV-2-specific TCRs that had been generated with the MIRA antigen-specificity platform. Breadth was defined as the fraction of unique TCRs that were SARS-CoV-2-associated, and depth was defined as the fraction of total T cells that were SARS-CoV-2-associated. Using the MIRA data, every spike-specific TCR was mapped to the spike region that the TCR reacted to and assigned to either a CD4 or a CD8 class. Log10-transformed breadth and depth values were compared by one-way ANOVA with Sidak's multiple comparisons tests. Sourced from immuneACCESS, this table was stored by TCRdb with only in-frame sequences that have V and J called. A share of the clones is absent; for the studies checked, an unresolved V gene accounts for under half, and the remainder has no known explanation. V, J and clone size derive from that table, while D and trimming were established from the DNA sequence. Recorded for this sample are more than 100,000 clones; about 93% of them occurred a single time. The ten largest clones represent roughly 5.4% of the sample.

Note on this clone: Its antigen is not yet known. No quality values exist for individual bases; no much larger clone is one base distant.

The rearranged segments are TRBV7-9 and TRBJ2-7; the central 7 bases match TRBD2. The sequence derives from an adult in good health. Sequenced material: peripheral blood, taken on day 0 of AZD1222 vaccination. In nucleotide form, the sequence is TGTGCCAGCAGCTCCGGGACTACCTTGAATATGTACTTC. It codes for CASSSGTTLNMYF.